The rows below give T cell receptor beta chains drawn from one sample of a study of T cells in Graves' hyperthyroidism and ophthalmopathy. TCRdb re-called the multiplex PCR reads with MiXCR, one entry per CDR3 protein. This table holds some 740,000 distinct CDR3 sequences, about 15% found once. The sequenced material came from blood. These TCRs come from a woman between 18 and 29 years old with Graves' hyperthyroidism. Both conserved end residues are part of each CDR3. A D gene is named only where the DNA matches it firmly. Rows may omit the clone size; those that give it use once, few, many or a size class.

CDR3 length: 15; V gene: TRBV18; clone size: many; D gene: NA; J gene: TRBJ2-3; CDR3 protein: CASSPDLSSTDTQYF; CDR3 DNA: TGTGCCAGCTCTCCCGACTTGTCTAGCACAGATACGCAGTATTTT
CDR3 length: 14; V gene: TRBV19; clone size: NA; D gene: NA; J gene: TRBJ2-7; CDR3 protein: CASSIKWGPNEQYF; CDR3 DNA: TGTGCCAGTAGTATTAAGTGGGGGCCCAACGAGCAGTACTTC
CDR3 length: 15; V gene: TRBV7-9; clone size: NA; D gene: NA; J gene: TRBJ2-6; CDR3 protein: CASSLRGTGANVLTF; CDR3 DNA: TGTGCCAGCAGCTTACGGGGGACTGGGGCCAACGTCCTGACTTTC
CDR3 length: 11; V gene: TRBV20-1; clone size: many; D gene: NA; J gene: TRBJ2-7; CDR3 protein: CSGIGSGEQYF; CDR3 DNA: TGCAGTGGGATCGGGAGCGGGGAGCAGTACTTC
CDR3 length: 12; V gene: TRBV20-1; clone size: few; D gene: TRBD2; J gene: TRBJ2-7; CDR3 protein: CSARGGGDEQYF; CDR3 DNA: TGCAGTGCTAGAGGCGGGGGGGACGAGCAGTACTTC
CDR3 length: 14; V gene: TRBV20-1; clone size: many; D gene: TRBD1; J gene: TRBJ2-7; CDR3 protein: CSASSGTGIHEQYF; CDR3 DNA: TGCAGTGCTTCTTCCGGGACAGGGATCCACGAGCAGTACTTC
CDR3 length: 14; V gene: TRBV20-1; clone size: many; D gene: NA; J gene: TRBJ2-1; CDR3 protein: CSASRPGRNNEQFF; CDR3 DNA: TGCAGTGCTAGTAGGCCCGGCAGGAACAATGAGCAGTTCTTC
CDR3 length: 16; V gene: TRBV7-8; clone size: few; D gene: TRBD1; J gene: TRBJ1-2; CDR3 protein: CASSPRQGVKLPGYTF; CDR3 DNA: TGTGCCAGCAGCCCTAGACAGGGGGTCAAATTGCCGGGCTACACCTTC
CDR3 length: 15; V gene: TRBV6-2/TRBV6-3; clone size: many; D gene: TRBD2; J gene: TRBJ2-1; CDR3 protein: CASSPLAGNHNEQFF; CDR3 DNA: TGTGCCAGCAGCCCTCTAGCGGGAAACCACAATGAGCAGTTCTTC
CDR3 length: 15; V gene: TRBV6-5; clone size: many; D gene: TRBD2; J gene: TRBJ2-1; CDR3 protein: CASSYGTRAYNEQFF; CDR3 DNA: TGTGCCAGCAGTTACGGGACTAGAGCGTACAATGAGCAGTTCTTC
CDR3 length: 15; V gene: TRBV7-2; clone size: many; D gene: TRBD1; J gene: TRBJ2-7; CDR3 protein: CASSSWGTGVYEQYF; CDR3 DNA: TGTGCCAGCAGCAGCTGGGGGACAGGGGTCTACGAGCAGTACTTC
CDR3 length: 15; V gene: TRBV12-3/TRBV12-4; clone size: many; D gene: TRBD2; J gene: TRBJ2-1; CDR3 protein: CASSLVPGGRNEQFF; CDR3 DNA: TGTGCCAGCAGTTTAGTCCCGGGAGGGCGTAATGAGCAGTTCTTC
CDR3 length: 15; V gene: TRBV27; clone size: NA; D gene: TRBD1; J gene: TRBJ2-7; CDR3 protein: CASSLTGTGPVEQYF; CDR3 DNA: TGTGCCAGCAGTTTAACCGGGACAGGGCCCGTGGAGCAGTACTTC
CDR3 length: 15; V gene: TRBV5-1; clone size: many; D gene: NA; J gene: TRBJ2-7; CDR3 protein: CASSFGTGKSYEQYF; CDR3 DNA: TGCGCCAGCAGTTTCGGTACCGGGAAATCCTACGAGCAGTACTTC
CDR3 length: 19; V gene: TRBV6-1; clone size: few; D gene: TRBD1; J gene: TRBJ1-6; CDR3 protein: CASSEARGDRHHYNSPLHF; CDR3 DNA: TGTGCCAGCAGTGAAGCCCGCGGGGACAGACACCATTATAATTCACCCCTCCACTTT
CDR3 length: 13; V gene: TRBV2; clone size: many; D gene: TRBD2; J gene: TRBJ2-1; CDR3 protein: CASISGRASEQFF; CDR3 DNA: TGTGCCAGCATAAGCGGGAGGGCGAGTGAGCAGTTCTTC
CDR3 length: 15; V gene: TRBV3-1; clone size: many; D gene: TRBD1; J gene: TRBJ1-1; CDR3 protein: CASSLGQGRDTEAFF; CDR3 DNA: TGTGCCAGCAGCCTGGGACAGGGAAGAGACACTGAAGCTTTCTTT
CDR3 length: 15; V gene: TRBV27; clone size: NA; D gene: TRBD1; J gene: TRBJ2-5; CDR3 protein: CASSFAGQALETQYF; CDR3 DNA: TGTGCCAGCAGTTTCGCGGGACAGGCCCTAGAGACCCAGTACTTC
CDR3 length: 14; V gene: TRBV28; clone size: many; D gene: NA; J gene: TRBJ2-1; CDR3 protein: CASTESGPRNEQFF; CDR3 DNA: TGTGCCAGCACCGAGAGCGGACCCAGAAATGAGCAGTTCTTC
CDR3 length: 11; V gene: TRBV20-1; clone size: NA; D gene: NA; J gene: TRBJ2-1; CDR3 protein: CSARDPYEQFF; CDR3 DNA: TGCAGTGCTAGAGATCCCTATGAGCAGTTCTTC
CDR3 length: 14; V gene: TRBV20-1; clone size: few; D gene: TRBD2; J gene: TRBJ2-5; CDR3 protein: CSASGLAGVETQYF; CDR3 DNA: TGCAGTGCTTCGGGACTAGCGGGAGTAGAGACCCAGTACTTC
CDR3 length: 17; V gene: TRBV20-1; clone size: NA; D gene: TRBD2; J gene: TRBJ2-3; CDR3 protein: CSAPPSGPGIGTDTQYF; CDR3 DNA: TGCAGTGCGCCACCTAGCGGACCGGGGATCGGCACAGATACGCAGTATTTT
CDR3 length: 17; V gene: TRBV4-3; clone size: NA; D gene: NA; J gene: TRBJ2-6; CDR3 protein: CASSQAPGYSGANVLTF; CDR3 DNA: TGCGCCAGCAGCCAGGCACCAGGGTACTCTGGGGCCAACGTCCTGACTTTC
CDR3 length: 14; V gene: TRBV9; clone size: NA; D gene: TRBD2; J gene: TRBJ2-7; CDR3 protein: CASSVRAGGLEQYF; CDR3 DNA: TGTGCCAGCAGCGTAAGAGCGGGGGGGCTCGAGCAGTACTTC
CDR3 length: 14; V gene: TRBV20-1; clone size: many; D gene: NA; J gene: TRBJ1-5; CDR3 protein: CSATQGMGNQPQHF; CDR3 DNA: TGCAGTGCCACCCAGGGTATGGGCAATCAGCCCCAGCATTTT
CDR3 length: 14; V gene: TRBV15; clone size: few; D gene: NA; J gene: TRBJ2-7; CDR3 protein: CATNRDRQAYEQYF; CDR3 DNA: TGTGCCACCAACAGAGATCGACAGGCTTACGAGCAGTACTTC
CDR3 length: 15; V gene: TRBV6-1; clone size: many; D gene: TRBD2; J gene: TRBJ2-3; CDR3 protein: CASELLAGPTDTQYF; CDR3 DNA: TGTGCCAGCGAACTACTAGCGGGGCCCACAGATACGCAGTATTTT
CDR3 length: 15; V gene: TRBV25-1; clone size: NA; D gene: NA; J gene: TRBJ2-3; CDR3 protein: CASGEGGISTDTQYF; CDR3 DNA: TGTGCCAGCGGGGAGGGGGGAATAAGCACAGATACGCAGTATTTT
CDR3 length: 18; V gene: TRBV27; clone size: many; D gene: NA; J gene: TRBJ1-1; CDR3 protein: CASSPTRIGTEGYTEAFF; CDR3 DNA: TGTGCCAGCAGTCCAACGCGCATAGGGACCGAGGGGTACACTGAAGCTTTCTTT
CDR3 length: 16; V gene: TRBV20-1; clone size: NA; D gene: NA; J gene: TRBJ2-6; CDR3 protein: CSARDPGGSGANVLTF; CDR3 DNA: TGCAGTGCTAGAGATCCCGGGGGCTCTGGGGCCAACGTCCTGACTTTC
CDR3 length: 15; V gene: TRBV7-2; clone size: NA; D gene: TRBD1; J gene: TRBJ1-2; CDR3 protein: CTSSLVGTGEYGYTF; CDR3 DNA: TGTACCAGCAGCTTAGTTGGGACAGGGGAATATGGCTACACCTTC
CDR3 length: 16; V gene: TRBV28; clone size: few; D gene: TRBD1; J gene: TRBJ2-5; CDR3 protein: CASSLTGTGLQETQYF; CDR3 DNA: TGTGCCAGCAGTTTAACCGGGACAGGGTTACAAGAGACCCAGTACTTC
CDR3 length: 16; V gene: TRBV28; clone size: NA; D gene: NA; J gene: TRBJ2-2; CDR3 protein: CASSFRLGAGTGELFF; CDR3 DNA: TGTGCCAGCAGTTTTCGGCTGGGGGCGGGGACCGGGGAGCTGTTTTTT
CDR3 length: 13; V gene: TRBV4-1; clone size: many; D gene: NA; J gene: TRBJ2-7; CDR3 protein: CASSQDSKSEQYF; CDR3 DNA: TGCGCCAGCAGCCAAGATTCAAAGAGCGAGCAGTACTTC
CDR3 length: 16; V gene: TRBV28; clone size: once; D gene: TRBD1; J gene: TRBJ1-4; CDR3 protein: CASSLRTGETNEKLFF; CDR3 DNA: TGTGCCAGCAGTTTAAGGACAGGGGAAACTAATGAAAAACTGTTTTTT
CDR3 length: 15; V gene: TRBV6-1; clone size: NA; D gene: NA; J gene: TRBJ2-3; CDR3 protein: CASTIGAGSSDTQYF; CDR3 DNA: TGTGCCAGCACTATAGGAGCCGGGAGTTCCGATACGCAGTATTTT
CDR3 length: 15; V gene: TRBV7-3; clone size: few; D gene: NA; J gene: TRBJ2-2; CDR3 protein: CASSHLGGATGELFF; CDR3 DNA: TGTGCCAGCAGCCACTTAGGGGGGGCCACCGGGGAGCTGTTTTTT
CDR3 length: 12; V gene: TRBV6-5; clone size: NA; D gene: NA; J gene: TRBJ2-1; CDR3 protein: CASSYHGNEQFF; CDR3 DNA: TGTGCCAGCAGTTACCACGGGAATGAGCAGTTCTTC
CDR3 length: 13; V gene: TRBV29-1; clone size: few; D gene: NA; J gene: TRBJ1-1; CDR3 protein: CSVEKGVGTEAFF; CDR3 DNA: TGCAGCGTTGAAAAAGGGGTTGGAACTGAAGCTTTCTTT
CDR3 length: 15; V gene: TRBV5-1; clone size: NA; D gene: NA; J gene: TRBJ2-2; CDR3 protein: CASSPSEGYTGELFF; CDR3 DNA: TGCGCCAGCAGCCCATCTGAGGGTTACACCGGGGAGCTGTTTTTT
CDR3 length: 16; V gene: TRBV20-1; clone size: few; D gene: TRBD2; J gene: TRBJ2-4; CDR3 protein: CSARDPRTSGTTIQYF; CDR3 DNA: TGCAGTGCTAGAGACCCCCGGACTAGCGGGACGACTATTCAGTACTTC